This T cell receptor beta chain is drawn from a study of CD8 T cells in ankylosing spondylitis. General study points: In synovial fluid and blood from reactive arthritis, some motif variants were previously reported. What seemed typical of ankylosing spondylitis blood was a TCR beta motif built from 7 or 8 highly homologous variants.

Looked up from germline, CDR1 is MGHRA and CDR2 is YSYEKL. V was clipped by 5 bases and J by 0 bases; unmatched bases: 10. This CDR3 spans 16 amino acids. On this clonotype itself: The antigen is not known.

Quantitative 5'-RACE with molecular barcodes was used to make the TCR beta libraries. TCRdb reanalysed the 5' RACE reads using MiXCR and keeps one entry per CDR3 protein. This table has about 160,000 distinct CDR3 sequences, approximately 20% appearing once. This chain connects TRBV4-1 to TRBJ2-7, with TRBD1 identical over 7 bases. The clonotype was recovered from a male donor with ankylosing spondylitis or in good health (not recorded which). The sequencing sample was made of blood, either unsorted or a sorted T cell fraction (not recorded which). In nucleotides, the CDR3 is TGCGCCAGCAGCACCCTTTTCCGGGACAGCTCCTACGAGCAGTACTTC. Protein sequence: CASSTLFRDSSYEQYF.